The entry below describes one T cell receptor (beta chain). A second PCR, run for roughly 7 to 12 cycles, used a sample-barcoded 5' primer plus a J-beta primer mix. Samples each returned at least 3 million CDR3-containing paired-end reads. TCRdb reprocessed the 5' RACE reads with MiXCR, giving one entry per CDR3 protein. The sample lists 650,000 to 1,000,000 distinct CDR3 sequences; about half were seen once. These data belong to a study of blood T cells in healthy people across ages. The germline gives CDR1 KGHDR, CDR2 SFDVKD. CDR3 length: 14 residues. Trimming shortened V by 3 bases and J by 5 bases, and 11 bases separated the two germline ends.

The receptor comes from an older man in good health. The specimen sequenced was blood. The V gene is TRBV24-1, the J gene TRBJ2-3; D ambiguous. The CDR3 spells CATSDPGLIDTQYF. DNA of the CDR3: TGTGCCACCAGTGATCCCGGCCTTATAGATACGCAGTATTTT.